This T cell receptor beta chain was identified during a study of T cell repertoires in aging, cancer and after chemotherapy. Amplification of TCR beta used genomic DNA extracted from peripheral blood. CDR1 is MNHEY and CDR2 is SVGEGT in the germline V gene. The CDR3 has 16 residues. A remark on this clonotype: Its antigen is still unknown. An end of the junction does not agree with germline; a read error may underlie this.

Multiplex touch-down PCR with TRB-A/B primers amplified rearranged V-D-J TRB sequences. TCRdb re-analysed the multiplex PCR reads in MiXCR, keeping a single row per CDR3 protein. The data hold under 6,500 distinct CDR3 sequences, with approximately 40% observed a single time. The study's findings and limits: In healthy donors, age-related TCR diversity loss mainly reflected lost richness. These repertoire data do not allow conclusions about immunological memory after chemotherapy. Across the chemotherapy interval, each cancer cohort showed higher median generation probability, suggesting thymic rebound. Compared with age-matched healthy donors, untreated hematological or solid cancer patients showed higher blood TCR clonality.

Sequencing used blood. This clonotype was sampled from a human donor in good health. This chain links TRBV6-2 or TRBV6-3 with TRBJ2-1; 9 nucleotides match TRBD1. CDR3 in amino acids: CAISDKDRGGYNEQFF. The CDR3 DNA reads TGTGCCATCAGTGATAAGGACAGGGGTGGCTACAATGAGCAGTTCTTC.